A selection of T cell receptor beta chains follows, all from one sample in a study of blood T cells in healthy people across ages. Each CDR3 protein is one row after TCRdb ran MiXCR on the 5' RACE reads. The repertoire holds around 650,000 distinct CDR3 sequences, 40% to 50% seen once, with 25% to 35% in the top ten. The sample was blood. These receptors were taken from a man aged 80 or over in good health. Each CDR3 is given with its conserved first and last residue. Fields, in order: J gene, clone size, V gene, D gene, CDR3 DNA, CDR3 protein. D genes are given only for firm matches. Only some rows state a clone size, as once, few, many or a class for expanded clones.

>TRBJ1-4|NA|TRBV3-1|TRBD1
TGTGCCAGCAGCCAAGATTGGACAGGTAGTGAAAAACTGTTTTTT
CASSQDWTGSEKLFF
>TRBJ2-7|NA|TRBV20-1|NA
TGCAGTGCTAGATACAGGGAAGTTTACGAGCAGTACTTC
CSARYREVYEQYF
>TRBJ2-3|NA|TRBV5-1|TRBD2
TGCGCCAGCAGCTCTGCTTATAGCGGGAGTGTGGCAGATACGCAGTATTTT
CASSSAYSGSVADTQYF
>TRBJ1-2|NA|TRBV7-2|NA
TGTACCAGCAGCGACTCGGGACCGTTCTATGGCTACACCTTC
CTSSDSGPFYGYTF
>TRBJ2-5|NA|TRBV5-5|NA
TGTGCCAGCAGCTCCGAAGGAGGGCAGTCGGGCATTGAGACCCAGTACTTC
CASSSEGGQSGIETQYF
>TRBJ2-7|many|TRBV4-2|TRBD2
TGTGCCAGCAGCCAACTAGCGGGAGATTACGAGCAGTACTTC
CASSQLAGDYEQYF
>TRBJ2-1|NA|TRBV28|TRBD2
TGTGCCAGCAGCCGGGGCGGGAGTGGGCTTGAGCAGTTCTTC
CASSRGGSGLEQFF
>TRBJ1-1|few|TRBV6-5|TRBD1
TGTGCCAGCAGTTCCCTGACAGGGGTTGGCACTGAAGCTTTCTTT
CASSSLTGVGTEAFF
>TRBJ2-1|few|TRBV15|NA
TGTGCCACCAGACCCTTTGGAGGGTACAATGAGCAGTTCTTC
CATRPFGGYNEQFF
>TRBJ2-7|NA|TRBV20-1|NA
TGCAGTGCTAACCCGGGACGACAGAGCTACGAGCAGTACTTC
CSANPGRQSYEQYF
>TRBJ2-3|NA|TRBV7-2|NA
TGTGCCAGCAGCCCTACGACTACAGAGTGGGGCACAGATACGCAGTATTTT
CASSPTTTEWGTDTQYF
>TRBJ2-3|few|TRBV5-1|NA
TGCGCCAGCAGCTCCCTACCTAGCACCTCCACAGATACGCAGTATTTT
CASSSLPSTSTDTQYF
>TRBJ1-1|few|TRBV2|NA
TGTGCCAGCAACCCGAGAGGGGGGAGGAACACTGAAGCTTTCTTT
CASNPRGGRNTEAFF
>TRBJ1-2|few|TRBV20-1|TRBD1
TGCAGTGCTAGAGAGGGGACAGAGCACTATGGCTACACCTTC
CSAREGTEHYGYTF
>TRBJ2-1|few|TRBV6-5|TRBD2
TGTGCCAGCAGTTACTCGAAGGGGACTAGGGGCTACAATGAGCAGTTCTTC
CASSYSKGTRGYNEQFF
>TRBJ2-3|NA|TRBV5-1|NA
TGCGCCAGTTCGGTGGACAGCGGCAGGGATACGCAGTATTTT
CASSVDSGRDTQYF
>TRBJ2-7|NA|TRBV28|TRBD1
TGTGCCAGCAGGCACGGGACAGCCTACGAGCAGTACTTC
CASRHGTAYEQYF
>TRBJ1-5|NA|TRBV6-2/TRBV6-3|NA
TGTGCCAGCAGTTATGTGTTAGGGAATCAGCCCCAGCATTTT
CASSYVLGNQPQHF
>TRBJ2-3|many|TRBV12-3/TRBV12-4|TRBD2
TGTGCCAGCAGTTGGACTAGCGGAGATACGCAGTATTTT
CASSWTSGDTQYF
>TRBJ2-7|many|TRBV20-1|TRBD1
TGCAGTGCTATGGGACAGGGGGCCTACAATGAGCAGTACTTC
CSAMGQGAYNEQYF
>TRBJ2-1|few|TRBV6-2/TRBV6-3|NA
TGTGCCAGCGTCCCCCCCCTCCGGGATGAGCAGTTCTTC
CASVPPLRDEQFF
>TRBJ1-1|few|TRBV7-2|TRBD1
TGTGCCAGCAGCGCGACGGGACAGGTCAACACTGAAGCTTTCTTT
CASSATGQVNTEAFF
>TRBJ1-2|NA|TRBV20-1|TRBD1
TGCAGTGCTCCAAAGGGGGACAGAGCGAATCCTAACTATGGCTACACCTTC
CSAPKGDRANPNYGYTF
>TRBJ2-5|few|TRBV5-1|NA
TGCGCCAGCTCCTACCTAGCTTCCCTCAGAGAGACCCAGTACTTC
CASSYLASLRETQYF
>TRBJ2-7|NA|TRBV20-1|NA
TGCAGTGCGGCCTCGCGCCCCTCCTACGAGCAGTACTTC
CSAASRPSYEQYF
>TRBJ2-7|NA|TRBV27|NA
TGTGCCAGCAGACGACAGACATCCGACGAGCAGTACTTC
CASRRQTSDEQYF
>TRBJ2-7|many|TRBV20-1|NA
TGCAGTGCTACCAAAAGCGCCTACGAGCAGTACTTC
CSATKSAYEQYF
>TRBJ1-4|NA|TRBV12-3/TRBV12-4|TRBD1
TGTGCCAGCAGTGGGGACAGTCGATATGAAAAACTGTTTTTT
CASSGDSRYEKLFF
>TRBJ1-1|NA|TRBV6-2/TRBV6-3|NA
TGTGCCAGCAGTTATGTATTCGGTTCAGGGAGTAGCGGCACTGAAGCTTTCTTT
CASSYVFGSGSSGTEAFF
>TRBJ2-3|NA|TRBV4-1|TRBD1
TGCGCCAGCAGCCAAGAGGACAGGGTTAGGAATACGCAGTATTTT
CASSQEDRVRNTQYF
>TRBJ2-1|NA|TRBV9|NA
TGTGCCAGCAGCGTAGCCGGGGCCCCGTGGAATGGGCAGTTCTTC
CASSVAGAPWNGQFF
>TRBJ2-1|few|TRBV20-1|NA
TGCAGTGCTAATCAGTATGAGCAGTTCTTC
CSANQYEQFF
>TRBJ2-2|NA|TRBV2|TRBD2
TGTGCCAGCCGTGGGGTAGCGGGGGTAGGGGAGCTGTTTTTT
CASRGVAGVGELFF
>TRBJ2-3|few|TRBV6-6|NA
TGTGCCAGCAGTTTCCTCCCGACAGGGAGGACAGATACGCAGTATTTT
CASSFLPTGRTDTQYF
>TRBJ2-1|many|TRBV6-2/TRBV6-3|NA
TGTGCCAGCAGTTCCCCCGCCAGGTCCTACAATGAGCAGTTCTTC
CASSSPARSYNEQFF
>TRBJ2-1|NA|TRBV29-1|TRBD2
TGCAGCGTAGTCGAACCTCTAGCGGGAGGAGGCAATGAGCAGTTCTTC
CSVVEPLAGGGNEQFF
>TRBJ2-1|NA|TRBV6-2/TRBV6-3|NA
TGTGCCGGCAGTTACCCTCCGGGTTACAATGAGCAGTTCTTC
CAGSYPPGYNEQFF
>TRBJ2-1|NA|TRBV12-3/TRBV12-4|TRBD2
TGTGCCAGCAGCCCAGCGGGGAAGCATGAGCAGTTCTTC
CASSPAGKHEQFF
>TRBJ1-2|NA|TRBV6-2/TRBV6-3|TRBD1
TGTGCCAGCAGTGAGGACAGGGGGCGCGACTATGGCCACACCTTC
CASSEDRGRDYGHTF
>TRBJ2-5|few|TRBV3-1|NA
TGTGCCAGCAGCCATAGAACAAGGGAGCAGTACTTC
CASSHRTREQYF
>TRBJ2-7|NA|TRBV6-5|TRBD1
TGTGCCAGCGGACAGGGACCCTACGAGCAGTACTTC
CASGQGPYEQYF
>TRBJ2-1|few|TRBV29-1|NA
TGCAGCGGCGGGAACAGGGGACCCTACAATGAGCAGTTCTTC
CSGGNRGPYNEQFF
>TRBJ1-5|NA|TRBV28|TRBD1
TGTGCCAGCACCCCCGGGACAGCCAATCAGCCCCAGCATTTT
CASTPGTANQPQHF
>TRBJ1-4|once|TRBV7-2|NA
TGTGCCAGCAACTTAGGATCTGAAAAACTGTTTTTT
CASNLGSEKLFF
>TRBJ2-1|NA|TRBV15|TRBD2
TGTGCCACCAGCAGAGATGAGCGGGGGCTTCCTAGTGAGCAGTTCTTC
CATSRDERGLPSEQFF
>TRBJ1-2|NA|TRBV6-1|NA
TGTGCCAGCAGTGAACTAAGGGACTATGGCTACACCTTC
CASSELRDYGYTF
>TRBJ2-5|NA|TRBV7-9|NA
TGTGCCAGCAGCTTAGGGGTAGCAGGGACCCAGTACTTC
CASSLGVAGTQYF
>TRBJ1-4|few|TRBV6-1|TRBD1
TGTGCCAGCAGCGCGACAGGGGGTAATGAAAAACTGTTTTTT
CASSATGGNEKLFF
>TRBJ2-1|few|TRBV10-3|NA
TGTGCCGTTGGGGGAGGACAGAACACTGAGCAGTTCTTC
CAVGGGQNTEQFF
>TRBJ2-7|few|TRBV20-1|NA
TGCAGTGCCATCGGGGTAGCTAGCGCTACTTCCTCCTACGAGCAGTACTTC
CSAIGVASATSSYEQYF
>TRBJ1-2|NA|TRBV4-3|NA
TGCGCCAGCAGCCGATCGCTACAGGTGGGGCGCGACTATGGCTACACCTTC
CASSRSLQVGRDYGYTF
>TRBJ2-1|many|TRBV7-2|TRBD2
TGTGCCAGCAGCCCCCTAATAGCGGGGCACTATAGGGAGCAGTTCTTC
CASSPLIAGHYREQFF
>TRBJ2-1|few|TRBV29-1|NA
TGCAGCGTTGAAGATCGGAGCTACAATGAGCAGTTCTTC
CSVEDRSYNEQFF
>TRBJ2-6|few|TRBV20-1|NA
TGCAGTGCTCCAATAGCTGGGGCCAACGTCCTGACTTTC
CSAPIAGANVLTF
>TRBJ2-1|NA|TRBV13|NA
TGTGCCAGCAGCCCCAGGAAGGGGAGCTACAATGAGCAGTTCTTC
CASSPRKGSYNEQFF